A single sample gave rise to the 30 T cell receptor beta chains below, sequenced in a study of identical twins. MiXCR, run by TCRdb on the 5' RACE reads, gives a single entry per CDR3 protein. The sample carries 1.5 million to 2 million distinct CDR3 sequences, 25% to 35% recorded once. Sequenced sample: cord blood. The receptor source for this set is a newborn girl in good health.

This clonotype was recorded only once. Written as DNA, the CDR3 is TGTGCCAGCAGCTTAGCTGTGAGCGGGAGGCCCCACGAGCAGTACTTC. It yields the protein CASSLAVSGRPHEQYF. The genes are TRBV7-2 and TRBJ2-7, with 9 nucleotides matching TRBD2. Germline V CDR1 and CDR2: SGHTA, FQGNSA. The ends lost 0 bases at V and 5 bases at J; junction bases unmatched: 8. This CDR3 is built from 16 residues.

This chain links TRBV12-3 or TRBV12-4 with TRBJ2-5; D may be TRBD1 (5 bases). The CDR3 has 14 amino acids. V was shortened by 3 bases and J by 3 bases, with 11 bases between the two germline ends. In DNA form, the CDR3 reads TGTGCCAGCAGTTTTCGGCTAGGGGAAGAGACCCAGTACTTC. Amino acids: CASSFRLGEETQYF.

This chain joins TRBV6-2 or TRBV6-3 and TRBJ1-2; D unresolved. In germline, CDR1 is MNHEY, CDR2 SVGEGT. Trimming left V 2 bases short and J 5 bases short, with 12 bases between. The CDR3 loop spans 14 amino acids. The DNA for the CDR3 is TGTGCCAGCAGTTACGGGCGACAAATTTATGGCTACACCTTC. Encoded protein: CASSYGRQIYGYTF.

The chain employs TRBV10-3 and TRBJ2-2; 8 bases map to TRBD2. V shed 10 bases and J 4 bases; nucleotides not matched to a gene: 5. From germline, CDR1 is ENHRY and CDR2 SYGVKD. This CDR3 spans 13 amino acids. CDR3 nucleotide sequence: TGTGCCAGTGCCGGGACTAGCACCGGGGAGCTGTTTTTT. It yields the protein CASAGTSTGELFF.

The table lists this clonotype with a few counts. The rearrangement joins TRBV4-2 to TRBJ2-3; either TRBD1 or TRBD2 may supply D (5 bases each). Germline CDR1 and CDR2: LGHNA and YNFKEQ. The CDR3 has 16 amino acids. With 0 bases removed from V and 1 base from J, the gap between germline ends came to 11 bases. Here the CDR3 DNA reads TGTGCCAGCAGCCAAGATTGGGGACCGGGCACAGATACGCAGTATTTT. Its protein product is CASSQDWGPGTDTQYF.

The chain combines TRBV20-1 with TRBJ2-1, with D perhaps matching TRBD2 (6 bases). Germline V gene data show CDR1 as DFQATT and CDR2 as SNEGSKA (reference sequence). The length of the CDR3 is 15 residues. V lost 6 bases and J 0 bases, leaving 15 bases between the germline ends. CDR3 loop: CSALGGDRSYNEQFF. CDR3 in DNA: TGCAGTGCCCTGGGGGGAGACCGCTCCTACAATGAGCAGTTCTTC.

This clonotype has a handful of counts. This chain connects TRBV7-8 to TRBJ2-4; D gene unclear. The CDR3 consists of 12 residues. V was pared by 0 bases and J by 7 bases, with 4 bases between. In germline, CDR1 is SGHVS, CDR2 FQNEAQ. The CDR3 DNA follows: TGTGCCAGCAGCTTAGCTAGCAACATTCAGTACTTC. Protein sequence: CASSLASNIQYF.

This clonotype was found a few times. The V call is TRBV21-1, the J call TRBJ2-7. TRBV21-1 is listed as a pseudogene. This CDR3 has 13 residues. CDR3 sequence (DNA): TGTGCCAGCAGCAAAGCAGGGCCCTACGAGCAGTACTTC. This sequence encodes CASSKAGPYEQYF.

This clonotype occurred a few times. The chain joins TRBV6-2 or TRBV6-3 to TRBJ2-2, with 7 bases matching TRBD2. The CDR3 has 17 residues. The germline CDR1 and CDR2 sequences are MNHEY and SVGEGT. The V segment lost 5 bases and the J segment 5 bases; nucleotides outside the gene matches: 14. CDR3 residues: CASSPNPSGRKTGELFF. CDR3 nucleotide sequence: TGTGCCAGCAGTCCCAACCCTAGCGGACGAAAAACCGGGGAGCTGTTTTTT.

The chain carries TRBV11-2 and TRBJ2-2; 11 bases align to TRBD2. V lost 5 bases to trimming and J lost 5 bases; unmatched junction nucleotides: 4. CDR3 length: 15 amino acids. Germline CDR1 and CDR2: SGHAT and FQNNGV. The CDR3 bases are TGTGCCAGCAGCGCTCCTAGCGGGGGGACCGGGGAGCTGTTTTTT. Its translation is CASSAPSGGTGELFF.

As regards this clonotype: A much larger clone differs by one base, so this may be a read error. The J gene is TRBJ2-1, the V gene TRBV7-9; 7 bases are shared with TRBD2. The CDR3 sequence is 14 residues long. Germline V gene data show CDR1 as SEHNR and CDR2 as FQNEAQ (reference sequence). Written as DNA, the CDR3 is TGTGCCAGCAGACTAGCGAGCTCCTACAATGAGCACTTCTTC. This encodes CASRLASSYNEHFF.

V gene TRBV3-1 combines with J gene TRBJ2-7; 10 positions match TRBD1. V lost 5 bases to trimming and J lost 3 bases; unmatched junction nucleotides: 7. The CDR3 totals 15 residues. Germline CDR1 and CDR2: LGHDT and YNNKEL (reference sequence). CDR3 nucleotide sequence: TGTGCCAGCAGCGAAGCCGGGACAGGGGTCTACGAGCAGTACTTC. This codes for CASSEAGTGVYEQYF.

This clonotype has just a few counts. The gene calls are TRBV28 and TRBJ1-2; D is ambiguous. The CDR3 extends over 13 amino acids. Deletions cut 2 bases from V and 9 bases from J, with 13 bases between. Germline V gene data show CDR1 as MDHEN and CDR2 as SYDVKM. The CDR3 DNA follows: TGTGCCAGCAGTTTACCTCCAGGATTTAGCTACACCTTC. It encodes CASSLPPGFSYTF.

The chain is built from TRBV28 and TRBJ2-1; the D is unclear. The V and J ends lost 8 bases and 0 bases respectively, with 17 bases between them. The CDR3 contains 16 residues. Germline lookup yields CDR1 MDHEN and CDR2 SYDVKM. The CDR3 loop is CASCRRHPSSYNEQFF. CDR3 DNA sequence: TGTGCCAGCTGCCGGCGGCATCCGAGCTCCTACAATGAGCAGTTCTTC.

This clonotype occurred once. This chain joins TRBV7-9 and TRBJ2-1, with 7 bases matching TRBD2. Germline V gene data show CDR1 as SEHNR and CDR2 as FQNEAQ (reference sequence). There are 15 residues in the CDR3. Trimming took 5 bases from V and 4 from J; bases not matched to a gene: 8. This CDR3 reads CASSMTSPIYNEQFF. The DNA of the CDR3 is TGTGCCAGCAGCATGACTAGCCCCATTTACAATGAGCAGTTCTTC.

This clonotype was detected a few times. The CDR3 sequence: CASSEWTDNEQFF. The CDR3 DNA reads TGTGCCAGCAGTGAGTGGACAGACAATGAGCAGTTCTTC. This rearrangement joins TRBV25-1 to TRBJ2-1; tentatively, D is TRBD1 (6 bases). V was clipped by 3 bases and J by 5 bases, with 8 bases between them. The V gene's germline CDR1 is MGHDK and CDR2 SYGVNS. This CDR3 region has 13 residues.

The J gene is TRBJ1-4, the V gene TRBV7-9; 9 nucleotides line up with TRBD1. The CDR3 has 15 residues. V trimming: 5 bases; J trimming: 7 bases; junction bases outside the gene matches: 8. Per germline, CDR1 SEHNR and CDR2 FQNEAQ (reference sequence). The DNA for the CDR3 is TGTGCCAGCAGCCTCAGGACAGGGGAGGGTGAAAAACTGTTTTTT. This gives the protein CASSLRTGEGEKLFF.

The sample holds many counts of this clonotype. The chain couples TRBV28 to TRBJ2-3; maybe TRBD2 (5 bases). CDR1 and CDR2 from the germline V gene are MDHEN and SYDVKM. The CDR3 has 16 amino acids. Trimming removed 5 bases at V and 4 bases at J, with 19 bases between. CDR3 sequence (DNA): TGTGCCAGCAGTGGCGGGTGGACCCACCTCCCAGATACGCAGTATTTT. It codes for CASSGGWTHLPDTQYF.

This clonotype was found a few times. V usage is TRBV10-3 and J usage is TRBJ2-1, with D perhaps matching TRBD1 or TRBD2 (5 bases each). From germline, CDR1 is ENHRY and CDR2 SYGVKD. The CDR3 sequence is 13 residues long. Trimming shortened V by 8 bases and J by 1 base, and 9 bases separated the two germline ends. CDR3 protein: CAIDEGSYNEQFF. Here the CDR3 DNA reads TGTGCCATCGATGAGGGGTCCTACAATGAGCAGTTCTTC.

This chain joins TRBV25-1 and TRBJ2-1; possibly TRBD2 for D (7 bases). V lost 9 bases and J 4 bases, leaving 16 bases between the germline ends. The germline gives CDR1 MGHDK, CDR2 SYGVNS. The CDR3 is 14 residues long. The CDR3 is CASKGGAEYNEQFF. CDR3 sequence (DNA): TGTGCCAGTAAGGGGGGGGCCGAGTACAATGAGCAGTTCTTC.

This clonotype was counted between two and nine times. The V call is TRBV7-2, the J call TRBJ2-1, with 11 bases fitting TRBD2. Per germline, CDR1 SGHTA and CDR2 FQGNSA. This CDR3 is built from 17 residues. V shed 5 bases and J 5 bases; nucleotides not matched to a gene: 11. The CDR3 protein is CASSPLAGTSGHNEQFF. CDR3 bases: TGTGCCAGCAGCCCCCTCGCCGGGACTAGCGGTCACAATGAGCAGTTCTTC.

This clonotype was found a few times. The chain is built from TRBV7-2 and TRBJ1-6; 7 bases agree with TRBD1. The CDR3 is 18 residues long. Germline V gene sequence: CDR1 SGHTA, CDR2 FQGNSA. V dropped 4 bases and J dropped 0; count of bases not matched to a gene: 9. As DNA, the CDR3 is TGTGCCAGCAGCTCCCCGCCAGGGGGGAGCTCCTATAATTCACCCCTCCACTTT. Amino acid sequence: CASSSPPGGSSYNSPLHF.

This clonotype showed up many times. The junction departs from the called germline gene at one end, perhaps through a read error. The J gene is TRBJ1-1, the V gene TRBV5-1; D gene ambiguous. Germline CDR1 reads SGHRS; CDR2 reads YFSETQ. The CDR3 has 13 residues. The CDR3 nucleotides read TGTGCCAGCAGCTTAGTCCGGAACACTGAAGCTTTCTTT. This codes for CASSLVRNTEAFF.

The count of this clonotype is one. The chain employs TRBV12-3 or TRBV12-4 and TRBJ2-5, with 9 bases fitting TRBD2. The length of the CDR3 is 16 residues. With V trimmed by 3 bases and J by 1 base, 6 bases remained unmatched. The CDR3, as DNA: TGTGCCAGCAGTTTCGTCCTAGCGGGGTCCCAAGAGACCCAGTACTTC. Its protein product is CASSFVLAGSQETQYF.

The CDR3 sequence: CASSLKGHNYGYTF. As DNA, the CDR3 is TGTGCCAGCAGTTTAAAGGGACACAACTATGGCTACACCTTC. This rearrangement joins TRBV12-3 or TRBV12-4 to TRBJ1-2, with D possibly being TRBD1 (6 bases). V lost 2 bases to trimming and J lost 2 bases, with 9 bases between them. CDR3 length equals 14 residues.

This clonotype was counted only a few times. The V gene is TRBV27, the J gene TRBJ2-1; 11 positions agree with TRBD2. Germline V gene lookup returns CDR1 MNHEY and CDR2 SMNVEV (reference sequence). The CDR3 has 15 residues. Trimming cost V 7 bases and J 4 bases; bases outside gene matches: 6. Here the CDR3 reads CASTRGTSGYNEQFF. The CDR3 DNA reads as TGTGCCAGCACCCGAGGGACTAGCGGATACAATGAGCAGTTCTTC.

J is TRBJ1-6 and V is TRBV27; no firm D call. V lost 1 base, J lost 8 bases, and 6 bases lay in between. CDR1 and CDR2 (germline): MNHEY, SMNVEV (reference sequence). The CDR3 contains 13 residues. The CDR3 here is CASSLWADSPLHF. The CDR3 region has the DNA TGTGCCAGCAGTTTATGGGCGGATTCACCCCTCCACTTT.

The chain couples TRBV9 to TRBJ2-4; the D is unclear. The V end lost 2 bases, the J end lost 13 bases, and 22 bases lay between the germline ends. The CDR3 spans 15 residues. CDR1 SGDLS and CDR2 YYNGEE come from the germline V gene. The CDR3 DNA sequence: TGTGCCAGCAGCGTGGGCAGAGGACGGAACAATGAGCAGTACTTC. This codes for CASSVGRGRNNEQYF.

This clonotype was counted a few times. The chain uses TRBV20-1 and TRBJ2-5; D is possibly TRBD1 (6 bases). The assigned J gene may be wrong: the sequence end matches TRBJ2-1 better. The CDR3 extends over 13 amino acids. Germline V CDR1 and CDR2: DFQATT, SNEGSKA (reference sequence). DNA of the CDR3: TGCAGTGGGGCGTTAAGGGACAAAGAGACCCAGTTCTTC. Residues: CSGALRDKETQFF.

This clonotype was found many times. The chain recombines TRBV7-2 with TRBJ2-1; D remains ambiguous. Germline CDR1 reads SGHTA; CDR2 reads FQGNSA. The CDR3 runs to 15 residues. Trimming took off 1 base at V and 7 bases at J, with 14 bases between the two ends. The CDR3 nucleotides are TGTGCCAGCAGCTTAGAGGGCCTGTTAGGAAATGAGCAGTTCTTC. It codes for CASSLEGLLGNEQFF.